This TCR beta chain derives from a study of Graves' ophthalmopathy and Graves' hyperthyroidism. General observations from the study: Most expanded clonotypes from thyroid (those above 0.001 frequency) were also found in blood. A 13-signature model separated ophthalmopathy from stable hyperthyroidism, reaching around 88% sensitivity and under 82% specificity cross-validated. Predictions made by the model for ophthalmopathy progression reached 55% to 71% sensitivity and about 72% specificity.

The TCR beta CDR3 regions underwent amplification from RNA transcripts. RT-PCR was first run with HTBI primers, then multiplex PCR in a second round. TCRdb redid the calling of the multiplex PCR reads with MiXCR, one entry per CDR3 protein. The table records hundreds of thousands of distinct CDR3 sequences, more than 40% of them present only once. The CDR3 region is 13 residues in length, termini included. Germline CDR1 ENHRY, CDR2 SYGVKD. With respect to this clonotype: Its antigen remains unknown. This is likely a read error, given that the CDR3 carries no conserved phenylalanine or tryptophan at its end. No DNA is shown, since the ends of the CDR3 on it are uncertain; the CDR3 is the one TCRdb lists.

This receptor was obtained from an adult man with Graves' ophthalmopathy. The sequenced sample consisted of peripheral blood. J is TRBJ1-6 and V is TRBV10-3; whether TRBD1, the table's D call, matches the DNA was not checked. The CDR3 spells CASSEDRYSPPHL.